Included here is one T cell receptor (beta chain) sequence, with context. Antigen specificity is unknown. This record comes from a study of cytomegalovirus exposure and HLA in healthy donors. Whole-study results and caveats: Researchers reported in a later analysis that a missense DCLRE1C variant was tied to TCR beta V- and J-gene trimming. According to the study, 150 to 200 TCR beta chains were cytomegalovirus-associated. HLA restriction was apparent for most CMV-associated TCR beta chains in a later analysis. Near-uniform donor sequencing depth was presumed by presence/absence analyses.

The PCR contained 60 Vbeta and 13 Jbeta primers. Sequencing was performed with immunoSEQ multiplex PCR; in TCRdb, only in-frame clones are kept and a portion is missing. The table lists some 170,000 clones, almost 80% of them singletons. Sequencing was done on a sample of PBMCs. The clonotype was recovered from a man in his forties in good health and CMV-seropositive.

The CDR3 DNA sequence: TGTGCCAGCAGTGTCCAGACAATGAACACTGAAGCTTTCTTT. Translation gives CASSVQTMNTEAFF. The genes are TRBV2 and TRBJ1-1; no clear D. This CDR3 contains 14 residues. The germline V gene has CDR1 SNHLY and CDR2 FYNNEI. Trimming removed 4 bases from V and 0 bases from J, with 9 bases in between.